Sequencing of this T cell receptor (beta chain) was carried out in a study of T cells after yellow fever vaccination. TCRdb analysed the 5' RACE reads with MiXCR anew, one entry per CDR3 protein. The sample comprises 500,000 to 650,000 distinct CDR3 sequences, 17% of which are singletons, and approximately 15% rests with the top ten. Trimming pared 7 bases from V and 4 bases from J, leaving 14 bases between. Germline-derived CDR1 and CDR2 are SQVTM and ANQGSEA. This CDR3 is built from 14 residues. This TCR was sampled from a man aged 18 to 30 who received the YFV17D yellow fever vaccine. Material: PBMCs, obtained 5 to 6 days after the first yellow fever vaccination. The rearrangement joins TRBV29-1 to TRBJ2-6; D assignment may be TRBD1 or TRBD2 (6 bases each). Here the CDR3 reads CSAGGGLGANVLTF. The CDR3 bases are TGCAGCGCCGGTGGGGGGCTAGGGGCCAACGTCCTGACTTTC.